Below are 9 T cell receptor beta chains sequenced from a single sample in a study of blood T cell repertoires in COVID-19. Sequenced by immunoSEQ multiplex PCR; TCRdb stores in-frame clones only, minus some. The sample contains under 250,000 clones, about 85% of which appear only once. Sample: peripheral blood. The receptor source for this set is a man aged 50 to 60 who had recovered from COVID-19.

The chain combines TRBV28 with TRBJ2-7; 8 bases are shared with TRBD1. The ends lost 5 bases at V and 4 bases at J; junction bases unmatched: 7. CDR1 and CDR2 from the germline V gene are MDHEN and SYDVKM. The CDR3 loop spans 14 amino acids. CDR3 loop: CASSPRTGRYEQYF. CDR3 DNA: TGTGCCAGCAGTCCCCGGACAGGGCGATACGAGCAGTACTTC.

The V and J genes are TRBV28 and TRBJ2-7; 8 nucleotides agree with TRBD2. The CDR3 runs 15 residues. Per the germline V gene, CDR1 is MDHEN and CDR2 is SYDVKM. After removal of 4 bases from V and 1 base from J, the junction contained 6 bases not matched to a gene. The CDR3 loop is CASSYTAGVSYEQYF. The CDR3 DNA is TGTGCCAGCAGTTACACAGCGGGAGTTTCCTACGAGCAGTACTTC.

V gene TRBV30 combines with J gene TRBJ1-2; maybe TRBD1 (6 bases). V lost 5 bases, J lost 6 bases, and 16 bases lay in between. CDR3 size: 13 residues. Germline loops: CDR1 GTSNPN, CDR2 SVGIG (reference sequence). The CDR3 DNA is TGTGCCTGGGGCCCGAGGACAGTCCATGGCTACACCTTC. Translated, it gives CAWGPRTVHGYTF.

The chain couples TRBV12-3 or TRBV12-4 to TRBJ1-2; the match to TRBD1 covers 7 bases. Trimming removed 6 bases from V and 6 bases from J; junction bases left unmatched: 7. The CDR3 extends over 13 amino acids. The CDR3 coding sequence is TGTGCCAGCAGCCCGACAGGGATCCATGGCTACACCTTC. This codes for CASSPTGIHGYTF.

The chain has TRBV6-5 and TRBJ1-1; 10 bases align to TRBD1. Germline-derived CDR1 and CDR2 are MNHEY and SVGAGI. Trimming removed 2 bases from V and 5 bases from J; junction bases left unmatched: 5. The length of the CDR3 is 15 residues. CDR3 sequence: CASSYRQGAGTEAFF. The CDR3 DNA follows: TGTGCCAGCAGTTACAGACAGGGGGCGGGAACTGAAGCTTTCTTT.

This chain links TRBV29-1 with TRBJ2-1, with 11 bases that match TRBD2. Germline V CDR1 and CDR2: SQVTM, ANQGSEA. The trim removed 7 bases at V and 4 bases at J, leaving 6 bases unmatched. The CDR3 is made up of 14 amino acids. CDR3 sequence reads: CSAVLAGGYNEQFF. CDR3 DNA sequence: TGCAGCGCGGTGCTAGCGGGGGGTTACAATGAGCAGTTCTTC.

This clone was counted once. J is TRBJ2-7 and V is TRBV9; 9 bases fit TRBD2. This CDR3 region has 16 residues. The V gene end was trimmed by 0 bases and the J gene end by 6 bases; junction bases not matched to a gene: 10. Germline values: CDR1 SGDLS, CDR2 YYNGEE. The DNA of the CDR3 is TGTGCCAGCAGCGTAGACCCCCTAGCGGGATTTGTCGAGCAGTACTTC. Protein sequence: CASSVDPLAGFVEQYF.

V is TRBV6-5 and J is TRBJ2-7; D is unresolved. The CDR3 runs to 12 residues. The V and J ends lost 5 bases and 4 bases respectively, with 9 bases between them. Germline lookup yields CDR1 MNHEY and CDR2 SVGAGI. The CDR3 is CASSNGPYEQYF. CDR3 DNA sequence: TGTGCCAGCAGTAATGGGCCTTACGAGCAGTACTTC.

This clone has a single count. The genes are TRBV24-1 and TRBJ1-1, with TRBD1 as a possible D gene (5 bases). Germline V CDR1 and CDR2: KGHDR, SFDVKD. The CDR3 is 13 residues long. Between the trimmed V and J ends, which lost 9 bases and 0 bases, there was a span of 10 bases. CDR3 nucleotide sequence: TGTGCCACCGCTTCAGGGATGAACACTGAAGCTTTCTTT. It encodes CATASGMNTEAFF.